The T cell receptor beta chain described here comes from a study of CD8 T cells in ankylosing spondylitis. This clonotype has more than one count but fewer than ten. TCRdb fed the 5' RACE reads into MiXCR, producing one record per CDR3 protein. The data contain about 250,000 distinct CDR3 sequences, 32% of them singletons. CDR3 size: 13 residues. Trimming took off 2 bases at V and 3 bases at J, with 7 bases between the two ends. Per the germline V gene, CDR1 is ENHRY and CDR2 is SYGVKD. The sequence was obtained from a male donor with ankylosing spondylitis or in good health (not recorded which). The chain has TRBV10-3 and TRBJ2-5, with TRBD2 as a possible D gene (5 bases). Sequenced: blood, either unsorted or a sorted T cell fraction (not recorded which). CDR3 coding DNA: TGTGCCATCAGTGAGCGGGAAAAAGAGACCCAGTACTTC. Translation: CAISEREKETQYF.